The 24 T cell receptor beta chains in this list originate from one sample, sequenced in a study of regulatory T cells in long-lasting Graves disease. Regarding time point: newly diagnosed GD, antithyroid drugs for less than 3 months. TCR sequences were obtained from RNA taken from PBMCs. Building the TCR beta libraries relied on iRepertoire HTBI primers, and CDR3 regions underwent Arm-PCR. TCRdb processed the multiplex PCR reads anew with MiXCR; each CDR3 protein has one entry. The repertoire holds 380,000 or so distinct CDR3 sequences, with 15% to 20% as singletons. These data also formed part of another study, on T cells in Graves' hyperthyroidism and ophthalmopathy.

The specimen was peripheral blood mononuclear cells (PBMCs), collected at new diagnosis, from a patient treated with antithyroid drugs. The receptor set was obtained from a woman between 18 and 29 years old with Graves disease.

This clonotype appeared a few times. The chain uses TRBV18 and TRBJ2-7; 13 bases match TRBD2. This CDR3 region has 18 residues. Germline trimming cut 3 bases from V and 6 bases from J; bases unmatched to any gene: 14. From germline, CDR1 is KGHSH and CDR2 LQKENI. For the CDR3, the DNA is TGTGCCAGCTCACCTCTCCCGGGACTAGCGGGAATGAACGCCGAGCAGTACTTC. Amino acids: CASSPLPGLAGMNAEQYF.

This clonotype appeared a single time. The genes are TRBV20-1 and TRBJ2-7, with D possibly matching TRBD2 (6 bases). Trimming stripped 3 bases from V and 2 bases from J, with 14 bases between. CDR3 size: 14 residues. Germline CDR1 DFQATT, CDR2 SNEGSKA (reference sequence). CDR3 in DNA: TGCAGTGCTAGTGGAACGGAGGGCCCCTACGAGCAGTACTTC. The encoded protein is CSASGTEGPYEQYF.

There are many counts of this clonotype. V is TRBV5-1 and J is TRBJ1-2; D gene unclear. Per germline, CDR1 SGHRS and CDR2 YFSETQ. There are 16 residues in the CDR3. The V end lost 0 bases, the J end lost 6 bases, and 18 bases lay between the germline ends. CDR3 amino acids: CASSLVFGSMNDGYTF. In DNA form, the CDR3 reads TGCGCCAGCAGCTTGGTGTTCGGCAGCATGAACGATGGCTACACCTTC.

Remarks on this clonotype: In this CDR3 the conserved last residue, phenylalanine or tryptophan, is missing, so a read error is likely. This chain links TRBV12-3 or TRBV12-4 with TRBJ2-7; 7 positions match TRBD1. Matching the DNA end better, TRBJ2-1 makes the J call doubtful. The CDR3 spans 15 residues. CDR3 amino acids: CASSLGQGPYNEQFS. Written as DNA, the CDR3 is TGTGCCAGCAGTTTAGGACAGGGACCCTACAATGAGCAGTTCTCC.

About this clonotype itself: This sequence may be a read error, since a much larger clone differs from it by one base. This chain connects TRBV12-3 or TRBV12-4 to TRBJ2-7; D is undetermined. V lost 7 bases and J lost 7, with 17 bases in between. CDR3 size: 13 residues. The CDR3 sequence is CASIARHDNEQYF. The CDR3 nucleotides are TGTGCCAGCATCGCGAGACACGACAATGAGCAGTACTTC.

The chain is built from TRBV6-1 and TRBJ2-1; 7 nucleotides align to TRBD2. Germline CDR1 MNHNS, CDR2 SASEGT. V shed 3 bases and J 9 bases; nucleotides not matched to a gene: 14. The CDR3 has 16 residues. In DNA form, the CDR3 reads TGTGCCAGCAGTGACTGGCCGCGGGAGACGTGGCCTGAGCAGTTCTTC. It translates to CASSDWPRETWPEQFF.

The chain couples TRBV6-4 to TRBJ1-2; tentative D call: TRBD1 (6 bases). CDR1 is MRHNA and CDR2 is SNTAGT in the germline V gene. This CDR3 region has 13 residues. V was pared by 6 bases and J by 6 bases, with 14 bases between. This CDR3 reads CASRGQTGDGYTF. As DNA, the CDR3 is TGTGCCAGCAGAGGACAGACGGGGGATGGCTACACCTTC.

The sample holds a few counts of this clonotype. J is TRBJ2-5 and V is TRBV9; 9 bases map to TRBD2. The CDR3 runs 17 residues. Trimming took 5 bases from V and 4 from J; bases not matched to a gene: 15. Per germline, CDR1 SGDLS and CDR2 YYNGEE. CDR3 residues: CASSPVGLAALGETQYF. As DNA, the CDR3 is TGTGCCAGCAGTCCCGTGGGACTAGCAGCTTTGGGAGAGACCCAGTACTTC.

The genes are TRBV7-8 and TRBJ2-3; D unclear. CDR1 and CDR2 from the germline V gene are SGHVS and FQNEAQ. The CDR3 length is 14 residues. V lost 1 base and J lost 4, with 9 bases in between. CDR3 protein: CASSLDPTPDTQYF. CDR3 in DNA: TGTGCCAGCAGCTTAGACCCCACACCAGATACGCAGTATTTT.

J is TRBJ2-2 and V is TRBV7-3, with 9 bases fitting TRBD1. CDR3 length: 17 amino acids. After removal of 5 bases from V and 0 bases from J, the junction contained 7 bases not matched to a gene. The germline CDR1 and CDR2 sequences are SGHTA and FQGTGA. CDR3 nucleotides: TGTGCCAGCAGCCCAGACTACAGGGGGCCGAACACCGGGGAGCTGTTTTTT. Its translation is CASSPDYRGPNTGELFF. Together with reference TRBV7-3 and TRBJ2-2, the CDR3 gives the full variable domain: GAGVSQTPSNKVTEKGKYVELRCDPISGHTALYWYRQSLGQGPEFLIYFQGTGAADDSGLPNDRFFAVRPEGSVSTLKIQRTERGDSAVYLCASSPDYRGPNTGELFFGEGSRLTVL.

This clonotype appeared many times. The chain couples TRBV20-1 to TRBJ2-3; D perhaps matches TRBD2 (6 bases). The germline V and J ends were trimmed by 1 base and 6 bases, with 14 bases remaining between them. Germline loops: CDR1 DFQATT, CDR2 SNEGSKA (reference sequence). The CDR3 has 14 residues. CDR3 nucleotides: TGCAGTGCTAGAGTCCGGGGGAGCCGGGATACGCAGTATTTT. Translation gives CSARVRGSRDTQYF.

The chain uses TRBV28 and TRBJ1-4, with unresolved D. The CDR3 has 14 amino acids. V lost 5 bases and J 3 bases, leaving 10 bases between the germline ends. CDR1 and CDR2 from the germline V gene are MDHEN and SYDVKM. The CDR3: CASSAPTSNEKLFF. CDR3 bases: TGTGCCAGCAGTGCCCCCACCTCTAATGAAAAACTGTTTTTT.

The chain joins TRBV12-3 or TRBV12-4 to TRBJ2-3, with D perhaps being TRBD1 or TRBD2 (6 bases each). The better agreement between TRBJ2-5 and the DNA end casts doubt on the J call. The length of the CDR3 is 14 residues. CDR3 amino acids: CASRWRGRGETQYF. CDR3 nucleotide sequence: TGTGCCAGCAGATGGAGGGGGAGAGGGGAGACCCAGTACTTC.

This clonotype was picked up many times. V usage is TRBV6-2 or TRBV6-3 and J usage is TRBJ2-7, with D tentatively TRBD1 (6 bases). This CDR3 has 15 residues. Trimming cost V 5 bases and J 6 bases, with 20 bases left between them. Germline lookup yields CDR1 MNHEY and CDR2 SVGEGT. The CDR3 DNA sequence: TGTGCCAGCAGTGAAGTGGGGGCCGACGAAGTCGAGCAGTACTTC. Its translation is CASSEVGADEVEQYF.

This clonotype appeared many times. This sequence joins TRBV5-1 and TRBJ2-7, with D perhaps TRBD2 (5 bases). With 1 base removed from V and 3 bases from J, the gap between germline ends came to 14 bases. The CDR3 has 15 residues. Germline V gene sequence: CDR1 SGHRS, CDR2 YFSETQ. The CDR3: CASSLSPGNLYEQYF. The CDR3 DNA reads as TGCGCCAGCAGCTTGTCTCCCGGGAACCTCTACGAGCAGTACTTC.

Many counts were recorded for this clonotype. The CDR3 DNA reads TGCGCCAGCAGCCAGGCAACAGGGGGCGCGTACTACGAGCAGTACTTC. It codes for CASSQATGGAYYEQYF. This rearrangement joins TRBV4-1 to TRBJ2-7; 9 nucleotides align to TRBD1. The V segment lost 3 bases and the J segment 3 bases; nucleotides outside the gene matches: 9. Germline V lookup: CDR1 MGHRA, CDR2 YSYEKL. The CDR3 length is 16 residues.

In this sample, this clonotype turned up many times. This chain joins TRBV3-1 and TRBJ2-7, with unresolved D. This CDR3 comprises 13 residues. Trimming cost V 4 bases and J 6 bases, with 13 bases left between them. Germline CDR1 LGHDT, CDR2 YNNKEL (reference sequence). CDR3 residues: CASSPSLRSEQYF. CDR3 bases: TGTGCCAGCAGCCCCTCCTTAAGGAGCGAGCAGTACTTC.

This clonotype was counted at least ten times. The chain joins TRBV2 to TRBJ1-1; D is unresolved. Germline values: CDR1 SNHLY, CDR2 FYNNEI. V was pared by 0 bases and J by 6 bases, with 8 bases between. This CDR3 has 13 residues. CDR3 in amino acids: CASSEANGAEAFF. The DNA of the CDR3 is TGTGCCAGCAGTGAAGCCAACGGCGCTGAAGCTTTCTTT. The full variable domain, its missing parts supplied by reference TRBV2 and TRBJ1-1, is EPEVTQTPSHQVTQMGQEVILRCVPISNHLYFYWYRQILGQKVEFLVSFYNNEISEKSEIFDDQFSVERPDGSNFTLKIRSTKLEDSAMYFCASSEANGAEAFFGQGTRLTVV.

The chain recombines TRBV19 with TRBJ1-2; TRBD1 matches 7 bases. The CDR3 extends over 15 amino acids. The trim removed 1 base at V and 2 bases at J, leaving 4 bases unmatched. CDR1 LNHDA and CDR2 SQIVND come from the germline V gene (reference sequence). Here the CDR3 reads CASSIGGGVNYGYTF. CDR3 bases: TGTGCCAGTAGTATAGGAGGGGGCGTAAACTATGGCTACACCTTC.

This clonotype was picked up many times. This chain uses TRBV11-2 with TRBJ2-4; no firm D call. Per germline, CDR1 SGHAT and CDR2 FQNNGV. V shed 2 bases and J shed 7 bases, with 12 bases lying between them. The CDR3 extends over 14 amino acids. The CDR3 region is CASSLLSSPNIQYF. The CDR3 region has the DNA TGTGCCAGCAGCTTATTGTCTAGTCCCAACATTCAGTACTTC.

This clonotype was counted ten times or more. This chain connects TRBV4-1 to TRBJ2-7, with D unclear. Trimming removed 1 base from V and 5 bases from J, with 15 bases in between. The CDR3 is 15 amino acids. Germline V gene data show CDR1 as MGHRA and CDR2 as YSYEKL. The CDR3, as DNA: TGCGCCAGCAGCCAAGGCTCAGGATGGATGGACGAGCAGTACTTC. It codes for CASSQGSGWMDEQYF.

This clonotype occurred a few times. The CDR3 is CASSFRQGASGRYEQFF. CDR3 nucleotides: TGTGCCAGCAGCTTCAGGCAGGGAGCTAGCGGGAGGTATGAGCAGTTCTTC. The V gene is TRBV7-9, the J gene TRBJ2-1; 11 bases line up with TRBD2. This CDR3 has 17 amino acids. With V trimmed by 3 bases and J by 8 bases, 12 bases remained unmatched. CDR1 and CDR2 from the germline V gene are SEHNR and FQNEAQ (reference sequence). Full variable domain (remainder filled in from reference TRBV7-9 and TRBJ2-1): DTGVSQNPRHKITKRGQNVTFRCDPISEHNRLYWYRQTLGQGPEFLTYFQNEAQLEKSRLLSDRFSAERPKGSFSTLEIQRTEQGDSAMYLCASSFRQGASGRYEQFFGPGTRLTVL.

At least ten counts were recorded for this clonotype. The V and J genes are TRBV12-3 or TRBV12-4 and TRBJ2-7; perhaps TRBD2 as D (7 bases). Trimming took 5 bases from V and 3 from J, leaving 20 bases between them. This CDR3 is built from 16 residues. The CDR3 spells CASSRGARDTNYEQYF. The CDR3 DNA follows: TGTGCCAGCAGTCGGGGGGCCCGGGACACTAACTACGAGCAGTACTTC.

This clonotype has at least ten counts. The chain carries TRBV7-8 and TRBJ2-7, with D possibly TRBD1 on 6 matching bases. Germline loops: CDR1 SGHVS, CDR2 FQNEAQ. This CDR3 region has 12 residues. The germline V and J ends were trimmed by 2 bases and 7 bases, with 9 bases remaining between them. CDR3 sequence: CASSLIGQEQYF. DNA for the CDR3: TGTGCCAGCAGCTTAATCGGACAGGAGCAGTACTTC.